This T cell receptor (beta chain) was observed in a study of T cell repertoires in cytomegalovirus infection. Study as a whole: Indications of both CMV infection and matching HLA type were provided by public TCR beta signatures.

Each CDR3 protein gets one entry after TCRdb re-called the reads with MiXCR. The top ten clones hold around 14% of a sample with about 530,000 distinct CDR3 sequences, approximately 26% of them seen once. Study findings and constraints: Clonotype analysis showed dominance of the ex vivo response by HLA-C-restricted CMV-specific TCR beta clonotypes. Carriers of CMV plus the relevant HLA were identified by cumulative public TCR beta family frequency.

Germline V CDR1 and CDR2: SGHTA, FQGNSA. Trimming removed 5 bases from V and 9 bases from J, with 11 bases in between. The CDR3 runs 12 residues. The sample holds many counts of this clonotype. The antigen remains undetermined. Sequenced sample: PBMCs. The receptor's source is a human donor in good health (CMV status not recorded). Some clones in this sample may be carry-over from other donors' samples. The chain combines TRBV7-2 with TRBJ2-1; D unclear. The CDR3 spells CASSHAVGEQFF. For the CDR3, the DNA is TGTGCCAGCAGCCACGCTGTCGGTGAGCAGTTCTTC. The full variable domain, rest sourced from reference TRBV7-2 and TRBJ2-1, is GAGVSQSPSNKVTEKGKDVELRCDPISGHTALYWYRQSLGQGLEFLIYFQGNSAPDKSGLPSDRFSAERTGGSVSTLTIQRTQQEDSAVYLCASSHAVGEQFFGPGTRLTVL.